A selection of T cell receptor beta chains follows, all from one sample in a study of cytomegalovirus exposure and HLA in healthy donors. Using immunoSEQ multiplex PCR, the repertoire was profiled, and TCRdb retains in-frame clones only, with some absent. In the table there are 140,000 to 150,000 clones, around four fifths of which are singletons. Source material: PBMCs. Source of these receptors: a boy between 2 and 10 years old in good health and CMV-seronegative. The conserved cysteine and the conserved F or W are not part of the CDR3 here.

TRBJ1-1 | TRBV18 | ASSPSTATLNTEAF
TRBJ1-4 | TRBV25-1 | ASGARVSTNEKLF
TRBJ1-1 | TRBV25-1 | ASSDRATGVNTEAF
TRBJ2-5 | TRBV6-5 | ASTRGIQETQY
TRBJ2-1 | TRBV11-2 | ASSFGSGRPGNEQF
TRBJ1-2 | TRBV25-1 | ASSEMLGQVGGYT
TRBJ2-7 | TRBV28 | ASTWGVGAGEQY
TRBJ2-7 | TRBV18 | ASSLDRGTVDEQY
TRBJ2-3 | TRBV6-1 | ASSEGLATDTQY
TRBJ1-5 | TRBV11-2 | ASSPGQGYQPQH
TRBJ2-2 | TRBV5-1 | ASSLYELADTGELF
TRBJ1-5 | TRBV5-6 | ASSQRQGRARDQPQH
TRBJ1-4 | TRBV5-6 | ASSPTGTNEKLF
TRBJ1-1 | TRBV11-1 | ASSLSPANTEAF
TRBJ1-4 | TRBV2 | ASIETGLRSSGGKLF
TRBJ2-7 | TRBV2 | GIRTGVYEQY
TRBJ1-6 | TRBV29-1 | SVEAGGRGSVSSPLH
TRBJ2-1 | TRBV7-8 | ASSLPREGIAGDGSSYNEQF
TRBJ1-1 | TRBV5-4 | ASSLRGSRGRDTEAF
TRBJ1-2 | TRBV28 | ASSSLLGGYT
TRBJ1-5 | TRBV7-9 | ASSLATGRGQPQH
- | TRBV6-1 | ASSEGRWTGSESEQY
TRBJ2-2 | TRBV6-4 | ASSDGRGYANTGELF
TRBJ1-2 | TRBV2 | ASQALGTGEGSYT
TRBJ2-7 | TRBV6-5 | ASRLNRGSGEQY
TRBJ2-2 | TRBV11-3 | ASSFSGTVGDLNTGELF
TRBJ2-1 | TRBV7-2 | ASSLAGGGHAF
TRBJ1-6 | TRBV6-6 | ASSRQGATPLH
TRBJ2-3 | TRBV18 | ASSPSGDDTQY